These T cell receptor beta chains were read from a single sample in a study of CD8+ T cells in alopecia areata. The method was immunoSEQ multiplex PCR; TCRdb's version includes in-frame clones alone and lacks a portion of them. The sample carries some 200,000 clones, approximately 53% recorded once. The sample was CD8+ T cells sorted from blood. The origin of the receptors is a human donor in good health. CDR3s include the opening cysteine and the closing phenylalanine or tryptophan. D genes are given only for firm matches. Rows may omit the clone size; those that give it use once, few, many or a size class.

>TRBV29-1|.|many|TRBJ1-2
TGCAGCGTTATACCGGACAGAGTTGATGGCTACACCTTC
CSVIPDRVDGYTF
>TRBV30|.|.|TRBJ1-1
TGTGCCTGGAGTAAAGGGGGTCACACTGAAGCTTTCTTT
CAWSKGGHTEAFF
>TRBV5-4|TRBD1|.|TRBJ2-5
TGTGCCAGCAGCTCCCCACGGGGACAGCAAGAGACCCAGTACTTC
CASSSPRGQQETQYF
>TRBV27|.|.|TRBJ2-2
TGTGCCAGCAGTTGGAGAGGGCTACCGTCCGGGGAGCTGTTTTTT
CASSWRGLPSGELFF
>TRBV29-1|.|few|TRBJ1-2
TGCAGCGTTGACGGGGTAGGAGACTATGGCTACACCTTC
CSVDGVGDYGYTF
>TRBV13|TRBD1|few|TRBJ2-2
TGTGCCAGCAGCCTGGGACAGGATAACACCGGGGAGCTGTTTTTT
CASSLGQDNTGELFF
>TRBV13|TRBD1|few|TRBJ1-2
TGTGCCAGCATCCCAGGGGGTTGTGGCTACACCTTC
CASIPGGCGYTF
>TRBV4-1|.|.|TRBJ2-1
TGCGCCAGCAGCCAAGATAGGGGACCGAATGAGCAGTTCTTC
CASSQDRGPNEQFF
>TRBV29-1|.|few|TRBJ2-7
TGCAGCGTTGTCACCCCACGAACCTACGAGCAGTACTTC
CSVVTPRTYEQYF
>TRBV29-1|TRBD1|.|TRBJ2-3
TGCAGCGCACAGGGGACAGATACGCAGTATTTT
CSAQGTDTQYF
>TRBV27|.|.|TRBJ2-6
TGTGCCAGCAGTCCGAACCCCCTTCAGGTGGCTGGGGCCAACGTCCTGACTTTC
CASSPNPLQVAGANVLTF
>TRBV5-1|.|once|TRBJ2-7
TGCGCCAGCAGCCCCGGGACTCCCTACGAGCAGTACTTC
CASSPGTPYEQYF
>TRBV28|.|few|TRBJ2-7
TGTGCCAGCAGTTCAGAGGACGAGCAGTACTTC
CASSSEDEQYF
>TRBV7-6|.|.|TRBJ1-2
TGTGCCAGCAGCTTAGCTTCCGGCGGCTACACCTTC
CASSLASGGYTF
>TRBV5-6|TRBD1|few|TRBJ1-2
TGTGCCAGCAGCGAAGAGACAGGGATTAACTATGGCTACACCTTC
CASSEETGINYGYTF
>TRBV13|.|.|TRBJ1-6
TGTGCCGCCCGCCGAGGTAGGGATGATTCACCCCTCCACTTT
CAARRGRDDSPLHF
>TRBV5-4|TRBD1|once|TRBJ2-5
TGTGCCAGCAGGACGACGGGACAGGTAGTCTCGGAGACCCAGTACTTC
CASRTTGQVVSETQYF
>TRBV9|TRBD1|.|TRBJ1-2
TGTGCCAGCAGCGATTCAGGGGGCGGCTATGGCTACACCTTC
CASSDSGGGYGYTF
>TRBV2|TRBD1|.|TRBJ1-2
TGTGCCACCCCTGGGACAGGGGCGGTGGGCTACACCTTC
CATPGTGAVGYTF
>TRBV15|TRBD2|once|TRBJ2-3
TGTGCCACTCGTAGCGGGGGACTGAAGGCGGATACGCAGTATTTT
CATRSGGLKADTQYF
>TRBV29-1|.|few|TRBJ1-1
TGCAGCGTCGAAGGGGGAGGGCCGAACACTGAAGCTTTCTTT
CSVEGGGPNTEAFF
>TRBV6-5|TRBD1|.|TRBJ2-7
TGTGCCAGCAGTTACGGACAGGGCACCTACGAGCAGTACTTC
CASSYGQGTYEQYF
>TRBV4-1|TRBD1|.|TRBJ1-2
TGCGCCAGCAGCCAAGACGACAGGGGGCTCTATGGCTACACCTTC
CASSQDDRGLYGYTF
>TRBV13|.|.|TRBJ2-1
TGTGCCAGCAGCTTAAATCAATATGAGCAGTTCTTC
CASSLNQYEQFF
>TRBV9|.|.|TRBJ1-1
TGTGCCAGCAGCTCCGGGACGTGGGTCCTTTTT
CASSSGTWVLF
>TRBV6-9|TRBD1|.|TRBJ2-7
TGTGCCAACCAGGGGGTCGGCTACGAGCAGTACTTC
CANQGVGYEQYF
>TRBV7-9|.|.|TRBJ1-2
TGTGCCAGCAGTCGGGGAGGGACCTCTGGCTACACCTTC
CASSRGGTSGYTF
>TRBV27|TRBD2|.|TRBJ2-3
TGTGCCAATCAACCGGGACTAGTCGCAGATACGCAGTATTTT
CANQPGLVADTQYF
>TRBV29-1|TRBD1|.|TRBJ1-2
TGCAGCGTTGAAGAACAGCAGGGGGTAAACTATGGCTACACCTTC
CSVEEQQGVNYGYTF
>TRBV7-9|.|.|TRBJ2-1
TGTGCCAGCAGTTCCTCCGGTTCCATCAACAATGAGCAGTTCTTC
CASSSSGSINNEQFF
>TRBV9|.|once|TRBJ1-5
TGTGCCAGCAGCGTAGGTGGCTCTAGCAATCAGCCCCAGCATTTT
CASSVGGSSNQPQHF
>TRBV10-2|TRBD2|few|TRBJ2-1
TGCGCCAGCAGTGTGTCGGGACTAGCGGGTGAGCAGTTCTTC
CASSVSGLAGEQFF
>TRBV5-6|.|.|TRBJ1-6
TGTGCCAGCAGCTCCACAGAGAATTCACCCCTCCACTTT
CASSSTENSPLHF
>TRBV27|TRBD1|.|TRBJ1-1
TGTGCCAGCAGTTCAGGGGGCCCTGAAGCTTTCTTT
CASSSGGPEAFF
>TRBV29-1|.|.|TRBJ2-5
TGCAGCGACCGAACAGGGGGGGGTCAAGAGACCCAGTACTTC
CSDRTGGGQETQYF
>TRBV7-8|.|.|TRBJ1-1
TGTGCCAGCAGCTTAGGAGAGGGGTCGTACACTGAAGCTTTCTTT
CASSLGEGSYTEAFF
>TRBV29-1|TRBD1|once|TRBJ1-2
TGCAGCGTTGAAGAGTTACAGGGGGAAGGGGATTATGGCTACACCTTC
CSVEELQGEGDYGYTF
>TRBV15|.|.|TRBJ1-2
TGTGCCACCAGCCGCCGGGCCCTCTATGGCTACACCTTC
CATSRRALYGYTF
>TRBV29-1|.|.|TRBJ2-3
TGCAGCGTTCACGATATTGGAAATACGCAGTATTTT
CSVHDIGNTQYF
>TRBV25-1|.|.|TRBJ1-2
TGTGCCAGCAGAGAGGGGCGCGGCTATGGCTACACCTTC
CASREGRGYGYTF
>TRBV2|TRBD2|few|TRBJ2-3
TGTGCCAGCCCACCCGAGACTAGCAGCAGAACAGATACGCAGTATTTT
CASPPETSSRTDTQYF
>TRBV4-2|.|.|TRBJ2-2
TGTGCCAGCGCGGGGCCCAACACCGGGGAGCTGTTTTTT
CASAGPNTGELFF
>TRBV4-1|.|once|TRBJ1-2
TGCGCCAGCAGCCAGTCAACAGGGCAGCGGGGCTACACCTTC
CASSQSTGQRGYTF
>TRBV19|.|few|TRBJ2-1
TGTGCCAGTAGTATAGATCCCCCAGGAAGATTCTCCTACAATGAGCAGTTCTTC
CASSIDPPGRFSYNEQFF
>TRBV21-1|.|few|TRBJ2-7
TGTGCCAGCAGCAAACGGCAGGTTCTGTACGAGCAGTACTTC
CASSKRQVLYEQYF
>TRBV9|.|.|TRBJ1-2
TGTGCCAGCAGCGTTTCCAGGGTTAACTATGGCTACACCTTC
CASSVSRVNYGYTF
>TRBV7-8|.|few|TRBJ2-2
TGTGCCAGCAGCTTAGGGACAACGAACACCGGGGAGCTGTTTTTT
CASSLGTTNTGELFF
>TRBV29-1|.|.|TRBJ1-2
TGCAGCGTCAACGGTGGGGGGCGAGAGGGCTACACCTTC
CSVNGGGREGYTF
>TRBV7-9|TRBD1|few|TRBJ1-2
TGTGCCAGCAGCACGGACAGGGCAGATGGCTACACCTTC
CASSTDRADGYTF
>TRBV30|.|.|TRBJ2-7
TGTGCCTGGAGTGATGGGGACTCCGTGGGGCAGTACTTC
CAWSDGDSVGQYF